The rows below give T cell receptor beta chains drawn from one sample of a study of molecular identifiers for immune sequencing clone quantification. Using its own MiXCR run on the PCR reads, TCRdb lists one record per CDR3 protein. This sample yields some 96,000 distinct CDR3 sequences, of which 20% to 30% are seen a single time; 0.94% belongs to the top ten. The sequencing input was naive CD8+ T cells from blood, with Jurkat cell RNA spiked in. The receptor set was obtained from a human donor in good health. Some libraries in this study had Jurkat cell RNA spiked in. The conserved cysteine and the conserved F or W are not part of the CDR3 here.

ASSSGLAGYNEQF,TRBV6-5,13,TRBJ2-1
ASRPELNTEAF,TRBV19,11,TRBJ1-1
SVGGTGAEAF,TRBV29-1,10,TRBJ1-1
ASSAAQASGQETQY,TRBV9,14,TRBJ2-5
ASSRSDRSSGEQY,TRBV7-9,13,TRBJ2-7
ASSSRTDLAKNIQY,TRBV27,14,TRBJ2-4
ASSLDASMNTEAF,TRBV7-6,13,TRBJ1-1
ASSGTSGRPA,TRBV11-2,10,TRBJ2-1
ASSLTPNTGELF,TRBV11-3,12,TRBJ2-2
ASKQGWGEAF,TRBV5-1,10,TRBJ1-1
ASSAGAGANVLT,TRBV19,12,TRBJ2-6
ASSDPYKGTNTEAF,TRBV2,14,TRBJ1-1
ASSIPAEETQY,TRBV19,11,TRBJ2-5
ASSALDSSSYEQY,TRBV6-1,13,TRBJ2-7
AWGTASYEQY,TRBV30,10,TRBJ2-7
ASSFPPENSRVDHITDTQY,TRBV28,19,TRBJ2-3
ASSQDQGQTGSSTDTQY,TRBV4-3,17,TRBJ2-3
AWSQGNQPQH,TRBV30,10,TRBJ1-5
ASSDSAGTRPDTQY,TRBV6-4,14,TRBJ2-3
ASSALLAGGGTDTQY,TRBV2,15,TRBJ2-3
ASSSHLGGPTDTQY,TRBV27,14,TRBJ2-3
ASSQDWTGGNTGELF,TRBV4-3,15,TRBJ2-2
SVFGTGLNQPQH,TRBV20-1,12,TRBJ1-5
SARDQIYTDRFQPQH,TRBV20-1,15,TRBJ1-5
ASSPERGGYYEQY,TRBV27,13,TRBJ2-7
ASSFRGLRTGELF,TRBV28,13,TRBJ2-2
SVEGRQEEFNEQF,TRBV29-1,13,TRBJ2-1
ASSTRTSGNQEPQY,TRBV7-6,14,TRBJ2-5
ASRHSHWTGGKSGNQPQH,TRBV21-1,18,TRBJ1-5
SVGVAGGNTEAF,TRBV29-1,12,TRBJ1-1
ASSQGSAREVTGANVLT,TRBV4-1,17,TRBJ2-6
ASSTGDYQPQH,TRBV28,11,TRBJ1-5